The present T cell receptor (beta chain) was sequenced within a study of cytomegalovirus exposure and HLA in healthy donors. Vbeta (60) and Jbeta (13) primers were used in the PCR. TCRdb's copy holds only in-frame clones and misses some; the assay was immunoSEQ multiplex PCR. The table lists about 140,000 clones, with roughly 2% in the top ten. General study points: Later, TCR association rates were found to vary by HLA locus, highest for DRB1 and lowest for HLA-C. An analysis done earlier found most TCR beta V segments productive about 87% or about 30% of the time. With further analysis later on, most CMV-associated TCR beta chains appeared HLA-restricted. The study designated 164 TCR beta chains cytomegalovirus-associated.

Regarding this clone: The antigen is unknown.

This CDR3 spans 16 amino acids. J gave up 6 bases and V 0 bases, and 2 bases lay outside the gene matches. CDR1 is LNHNV, CDR2 YYDKDF, per germline (reference sequence). The source is a woman aged 18-35 years in good health and CMV-seronegative. Sequenced input: PBMCs. V is TRBV15 and J is TRBJ2-2; TRBD2 matches 12 bases. CDR3 sequence: CATSRDASGRAGELFF. DNA of the CDR3: TGTGCCACCAGCAGAGACGCTAGCGGGAGGGCCGGGGAGCTGTTTTTT. The variable domain in full, completed from reference TRBV15 and TRBJ2-2, reads DAMVIQNPRYQVTQFGKPVTLSCSQTLNHNVMYWYQQKSSQAPKLLFHYYDKDFNNEADTPDNFQSRRPNTSFCFLDIRSPGLGDTAMYLCATSRDASGRAGELFFGEGSRLTVL.